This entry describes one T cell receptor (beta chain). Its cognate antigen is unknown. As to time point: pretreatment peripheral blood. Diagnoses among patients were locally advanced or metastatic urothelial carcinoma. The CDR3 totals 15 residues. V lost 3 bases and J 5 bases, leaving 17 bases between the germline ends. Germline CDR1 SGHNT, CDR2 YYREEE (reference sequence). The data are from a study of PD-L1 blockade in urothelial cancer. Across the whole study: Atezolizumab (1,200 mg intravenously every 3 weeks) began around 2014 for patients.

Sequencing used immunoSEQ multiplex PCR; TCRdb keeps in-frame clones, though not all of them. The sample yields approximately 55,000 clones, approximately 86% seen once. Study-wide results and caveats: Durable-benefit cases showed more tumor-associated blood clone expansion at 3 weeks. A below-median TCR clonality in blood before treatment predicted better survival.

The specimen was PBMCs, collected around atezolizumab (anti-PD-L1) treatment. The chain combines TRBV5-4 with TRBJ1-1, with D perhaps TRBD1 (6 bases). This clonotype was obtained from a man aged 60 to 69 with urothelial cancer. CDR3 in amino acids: CASSSYRAGGTEAFF. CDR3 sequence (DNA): TGTGCCAGCAGCTCCTACAGGGCCGGCGGGACTGAAGCTTTCTTT.